Listed below are T cell receptor beta chains from one sample, sequenced in a study of beta chain features in type 1 diabetes. Assay: immunoSEQ multiplex PCR; the TCRdb copy retains only in-frame clones and omits some. The data contain 150,000 to 200,000 clones, roughly 63% of them seen just once; the ten biggest clones take up 0.08% to 0.095%. Sequenced material: naive CD4+ T cells from blood. These receptor sequences come from a man aged 30 to 45 with type 1 diabetes. Each CDR3 is given with its conserved first and last residue.

>15|TRBV4-3|TRBJ2-3
CASSQAYYSTDTQYF
>16|TRBV13|TRBJ2-7
CASSLKFKVGAYEQYF
>16|TRBV5-1|TRBJ2-7
CASSLGRDRVRYEQYF
>15|TRBV4-1|TRBJ2-5
CASSQGGGAEETQYF
>11|TRBV28|TRBJ2-3
CASSRTDTQYF
>14|TRBV2|TRBJ2-4
CASSGPIAKNIQYF
>16|TRBV7-8|TRBJ2-3
CASSLRAGALVDTQYF
>13|TRBV7-2|TRBJ2-5
CASSLTLGETQYF
>12|TRBV18|TRBJ2-3
CASSEETDTQYF
>13|TRBV2|TRBJ2-5
CASSESGEETQYF
>12|TRBV11-2|TRBJ2-3
CASSVVLHTQYF
>11|TRBV25-1|TRBJ2-7
CASSEFGEQYF
>13|TRBV5-1|TRBJ1-6
CASAPAVNSPLHF
>16|TRBV5-1|TRBJ1-3
CASSFGDRASGNTIYF
>12|TRBV28|TRBJ2-3
CASSLRSDTQYF
>16|TRBV7-9|TRBJ2-3
CASSSLAGGMTDTQYF
>14|TRBV4-1|TRBJ1-2
CASSWTDRLYGYTF
>13|TRBV9|TRBJ1-1
CASSVVMNTEAFF
>12|TRBV30|TRBJ1-4
CAWNRVSEKLFF
>13|TRBV9|TRBJ2-4
CASSVGQKNIQYF
>13|TRBV29-1|TRBJ1-1
CSVGGGVNTEAFF
>12|TRBV29-1|TRBJ2-1
CSVEGLRNEQFF
>12|TRBV28|TRBJ2-7
CASSSDSYEQYF
>15|TRBV25-1|TRBJ2-2
CASSERRSGGGELFF
>15|TRBV9|TRBJ1-6
CASSFLGTGASPLHF
>14|TRBV5-1|TRBJ1-5
CASSRTGTGQPQHF
>15|TRBV7-9|TRBJ1-2
CASSTRQRANYGYTF
>17|TRBV4-3|TRBJ2-4
CASSQDRDVIAKNIQYF
>14|TRBV14|TRBJ1-4
CASSLSHGDEKLFF
>18|TRBV15|TRBJ2-4
CATSTFRGTGESKNIQYF
>14|TRBV9|TRBJ2-5
CASSAARGGETQYF
>16|TRBV15|TRBJ1-5
CATSRGAGAYIQPQHF
>15|TRBV27|TRBJ2-3
CASSLGPSGTDTQYF
>16|TRBV4-3|TRBJ2-1
CASSQDFRWAYNEQFF
>13|TRBV27|TRBJ2-1
CASSSFQGTEQFF
>15|TRBV9|TRBJ2-2
CASSAQAANTGELFF
>14|TRBV7-2|TRBJ2-7
CASSQTGQGYEQYF
>14|TRBV10-3|TRBJ1-3
CAISDREAGNTIYF
>15|TRBV29-1|TRBJ2-7
CSVEDGQSHAYEQYF
>15|TRBV9|TRBJ1-5
CASSRRADSNQPQHF
>15|TRBV7-2|TRBJ2-3
CASSLDGGGTDTQYF
>14|TRBV30|TRBJ1-6
CAWTGTGGNSPLHF
>12|TRBV30|TRBJ1-5
CAWSVLGQPQHF
>11|TRBV29-1|TRBJ1-1
CSGGGETEAFF
>13|TRBV29-1|TRBJ1-1
CSVGGSQNTEAFF
>14|TRBV18|TRBJ2-3
CASSSEERTDTQYF
>18|TRBV5-1|TRBJ2-5
CASSLELWGTGDQETQYF
>16|TRBV6-5|TRBJ1-1
CASSYSDKGSNTEAFF
>16|TRBV11-2|TRBJ2-1
CASSLDRGEVWDEQFF
>15|TRBV14|TRBJ1-2
CASSQAYRGGYGYTF
>11|TRBV29-1|TRBJ2-2
CSVGGAGELFF
>9|TRBV25-1|TRBJ2-4
CASSEADHF
>15|TRBV2|TRBJ1-5
CASRGDRGSNQPQHF
>14|TRBV6-6|TRBJ2-1
CASTRGQLPDEQFF